The sequence of this T cell receptor (beta chain) was determined in a study of blood T cells in healthy people across ages. The J segment lost 5 bases and the V segment lost 8 bases, leaving 22 bases of the junction unmatched. The CDR3 runs 18 residues. Concerning this clonotype itself: Antigen specificity is unknown.

Study-wide points: There was no known CMV status for donors, so expanded clonotype changes were possibly confounded.

The second PCR ran 7 to 11 cycles with a sample-barcoded 5' primer and J-beta primers. TCRdb analysed the 5' RACE reads with MiXCR anew, one entry per CDR3 protein. There are about a million distinct CDR3 sequences in the sample; approximately 50% occur only once, and about a fifth lies in the top ten. The sequence came from a woman aged 55-69 years in good health. Sequenced sample: blood. The chain has TRBV12-3 or TRBV12-4 and TRBJ2-3; 7 bases match TRBD2. The CDR3 DNA follows: TGTGCCAGCGGCATTCAGGGACTGGCGGGAGCCGGAGGAGATACGCAGTATTTT. Its protein product is CASGIQGLAGAGGDTQYF.